These T cell receptor beta chains were read from a single sample in a study of blood T cell repertoires in COVID-19. Sequencing was performed with immunoSEQ multiplex PCR; in TCRdb, only in-frame clones are kept and a portion is missing. This sample has tens of thousands of clones, with more than 80% found just once. The sequenced sample consisted of peripheral blood. The receptors here all came from a man aged 50 to 59 with active or convalescent COVID-19. The CDR3 runs from the conserved cysteine through the conserved F or W. Fields, in order: V gene, clone size, D gene, J gene, CDR3 protein, CDR3 DNA. A D gene is named only where the DNA matches it firmly. Clone sizes are given selectively: once, few, many, or a class where the clone is expanded.

>TRBV19|.|TRBD1|TRBJ1-1
CASIDRGKAFF
TGTGCCAGTATTGACAGGGGGAAAGCTTTCTTT
>TRBV7-6|.|.|TRBJ2-5
CASSFPLGDHKAQYF
TGTGCCAGCAGCTTCCCCCTCGGGGATCACAAGGCCCAGTACTTC
>TRBV7-9|.|TRBD1|TRBJ1-6
CASSNKRDSPNLYNSPLHF
TGTGCCAGCAGCAATAAACGGGACAGCCCAAATCTCTATAATTCACCCCTCCACTTT
>TRBV6-5|.|TRBD2|TRBJ2-3
CASSLAGSSTDTQYF
TGTGCCAGCAGCTTAGCGGGATCTAGCACAGATACGCAGTATTTT
>TRBV19|once|.|TRBJ1-2
CASRPQGTLNGYTF
TGTGCCAGTAGGCCCCAGGGAACCCTTAATGGCTACACCTTC
>TRBV19|.|TRBD1|TRBJ1-5
CASGDRVGNQPQHF
TGTGCCAGTGGGGACAGGGTTGGCAATCAGCCCCAGCATTTT
>TRBV19|.|.|TRBJ1-4
CASSIEERRKLFF
TGTGCCAGTAGTATAGAGGAACGGAGAAAACTGTTTTTT
>TRBV7-2|.|.|TRBJ2-2
CASSPIGQLNTGELFF
TGTGCCAGCAGCCCGATCGGACAGTTGAACACCGGGGAGCTGTTTTTT
>TRBV5-1|once|TRBD2|TRBJ2-5
CASSTGLAGQETQYF
TGCGCCAGCAGCACCGGACTAGCGGGCCAAGAGACCCAGTACTTC
>TRBV28|.|.|TRBJ1-1
CASTTTIRGMGAFF
TGTGCCAGCACTACCACAATTCGAGGGATGGGAGCTTTCTTT
>TRBV6-5|.|TRBD1|TRBJ1-1
CASSRQGNTEAFF
TGTGCCAGCAGTCGACAGGGCAATACTGAAGCTTTCTTT
>TRBV30|.|TRBD2|TRBJ2-4
CAWELAGDSRAKNIQYF
TGTGCCTGGGAGCTAGCGGGGGACTCTCGAGCCAAAAACATTCAGTACTTC
>TRBV19|.|.|TRBJ1-2
CASSIDRTANYGYTF
TGTGCCAGTAGTATAGATCGGACAGCTAACTATGGCTACACCTTC
>TRBV6-5|.|.|TRBJ2-1
CASSNWDKDYNEQFF
TGTGCCAGCAGTAACTGGGACAAGGACTACAATGAGCAGTTCTTC
>TRBV10-3|.|TRBD2|TRBJ2-7
CAISDLAGRSYEQYF
TGTGCCATCAGTGACCTAGCGGGGAGGTCATACGAGCAGTACTTC
>TRBV20-1|.|.|TRBJ2-3
CSASHPQGADFTDTQYF
TGCAGTGCTAGTCACCCCCAAGGGGCCGACTTCACAGATACGCAGTATTTT
>TRBV24-1|.|.|TRBJ2-1
CATSGPRSSGYEQFF
TGTGCCACCAGTGGTCCTAGGAGTTCTGGGTATGAGCAGTTCTTC
>TRBV9|.|.|TRBJ2-1
CASSERLSSYNEQFF
TGTGCCAGCAGCGAGCGACTTAGCTCCTACAATGAGCAGTTCTTC
>TRBV14|.|.|TRBJ2-1
CASSQDLRNEQFF
TGTGCCAGCAGCCAAGATCTCCGCAATGAGCAGTTCTTC
>TRBV6-1|.|.|TRBJ1-2
CASSESMADYGYTF
TGTGCCAGCAGTGAAAGTATGGCTGACTATGGCTACACCTTC
>TRBV6-5|once|.|TRBJ1-1
CASSYSGGTGEAFF
TGTGCCAGCAGTTACTCGGGGGGAACGGGTGAAGCTTTCTTT
>TRBV5-1|.|TRBD1|TRBJ1-4
CASSLDGTDNEKLFF
TGCGCCAGCAGCTTGGACGGGACAGACAATGAAAAACTGTTTTTT
>TRBV27|.|TRBD1|TRBJ1-2
CASSLGRGDGYTF
TGTGCCAGCAGTTTGGGCAGGGGGGACGGCTACACCTTC
>TRBV4-1|.|TRBD1|TRBJ1-2
CASSHVVIDRAYTF
TGCGCCAGCAGCCACGTAGTGATAGACAGGGCCTACACCTTC
>TRBV6-5|.|.|TRBJ1-6
CASKGRGSYNSPLHF
TGTGCCAGCAAGGGGAGGGGATCCTATAATTCACCCCTCCACTTT
>TRBV5-1|once|.|TRBJ1-4
CASSLTPQGYDEKLFF
TGCGCCAGCAGCTTGACCCCTCAGGGGTATGATGAAAAACTGTTTTTT
>TRBV28|.|.|TRBJ1-3
CASTGERGFSGNTIYF
TGTGCCAGCACCGGAGAGCGGGGCTTCTCTGGAAACACCATATATTTT
>TRBV19|.|.|TRBJ1-3
CASSAQGYGNTIYF
TGTGCCAGTAGTGCACAGGGATATGGAAACACCATATATTTT
>TRBV6-5|.|TRBD2|TRBJ2-7
CASSPTSGSFYEQYF
TGTGCCAGCAGTCCGACTAGCGGGTCTTTCTACGAGCAGTACTTC
>TRBV25-1|.|.|TRBJ2-2
CASSKAAGELFF
TGTGCCAGCAGTAAAGCCGCCGGGGAGCTGTTTTTT
>TRBV7-9|once|.|TRBJ2-5
CASSLESFGGFRRETQYF
TGTGCCAGCAGCTTAGAGTCCTTCGGGGGATTTAGGCGAGAGACCCAGTACTTC
>TRBV5-1|.|.|TRBJ2-5
CASSLVASPQETQYF
TGCGCCAGCAGCTTAGTAGCCAGTCCTCAAGAGACCCAGTACTTC
>TRBV30|.|.|TRBJ2-7
CAWTEDKTEQYF
TGTGCCTGGACCGAGGACAAGACCGAGCAGTACTTC
>TRBV11-2|.|.|TRBJ1-4
CASSLRVGEKLFF
TGTGCCAGCAGCTTGAGGGTTGGTGAAAAACTGTTTTTT
>TRBV5-1|.|.|TRBJ1-1
CASSSHDSSMNTEAFF
TGCGCCAGCAGCTCCCACGACAGTAGCATGAACACTGAAGCTTTCTTT
>TRBV6-5|once|.|TRBJ2-5
CASSYSTGGLETQYF
TGTGCCAGCAGTTACTCGACAGGTGGTCTGGAGACCCAGTACTTC
>TRBV5-1|.|.|TRBJ2-2
CASSLTGTYTGELFF
TGCGCCAGCAGCTTGACCGGGACATACACCGGGGAGCTGTTTTTT
>TRBV4-2|.|TRBD1|TRBJ1-6
CASSQTRTGPSPLHF
TGTGCCAGCAGCCAGACCCGGACAGGCCCCTCACCCCTCCACTTT
>TRBV6-5|.|.|TRBJ2-7
CASSKGTGISYEQYF
TGTGCCAGCAGTAAGGGGACTGGGATCTCCTACGAGCAGTACTTC
>TRBV7-9|.|TRBD1|TRBJ2-7
CASSTPRTGYPHEQYF
TGTGCCAGCAGCACACCCCGGACAGGGTATCCCCACGAGCAGTACTTC
>TRBV4-1|.|.|TRBJ1-2
CASSQDSGQTGYTF
TGCGCCAGCAGCCAAGATTCGGGACAAACCGGCTACACCTTC
>TRBV4-2|.|.|TRBJ2-7
CASSQAGVSTYEQYF
TGTGCCAGCAGCCAAGCAGGGGTTAGTACTTACGAGCAGTACTTC
>TRBV3-1/TRBV3-2|once|.|TRBJ1-5
CASSDRQLSNQPQHF
TGTGCCAGCAGTGATAGACAGCTTAGCAATCAGCCCCAGCATTTT
>TRBV13|few|TRBD1|TRBJ2-7
CASSLRGTANSYEQYF
TGTGCCAGCAGCTTACGAGGGACAGCAAACTCCTACGAGCAGTACTTC
>TRBV6-1|.|.|TRBJ1-2
CASSERGGMGYTF
TGTGCCAGCAGTGAACGGGGGGGAATGGGCTACACCTTC
>TRBV27|.|TRBD1|TRBJ1-2
CASSLSRGPSYGYTF
TGTGCCAGCAGTTTAAGCAGGGGGCCTAGCTATGGCTACACCTTC
>TRBV15|once|TRBD2|TRBJ2-5
CATSRAGLARETQYF
TGTGCCACCAGCAGAGCGGGACTAGCGAGGGAGACCCAGTACTTC
>TRBV9|.|.|TRBJ1-4
CASSAGWGNEKLFF
TGTGCCAGCAGCGCGGGATGGGGAAATGAAAAACTGTTTTTT
>TRBV13|.|TRBD1|TRBJ1-2
CASSSTDRDYGYTF
TGTGCCAGCAGCTCCACGGACAGGGACTATGGCTACACCTTC
>TRBV15|.|.|TRBJ1-2
CATSSMQGNYGYTF
TGTGCCACCAGCAGTATGCAGGGAAACTATGGCTACACCTTC
>TRBV5-5|few|.|TRBJ2-7
CASRPDSPYEQYF
TGTGCCAGCAGACCCGACAGTCCGTACGAGCAGTACTTC
>TRBV21-1|.|.|TRBJ1-1
CASSNHLDSLLMNTEAFF
TGTGCCAGCAGCAATCATCTGGACAGCCTACTCATGAACACTGAAGCTTTCTTT
>TRBV11-3|.|.|TRBJ2-6
CASSSGGSGANVLTF
TGTGCCAGCAGCTCTGGCGGCTCTGGGGCCAACGTCCTGACTTTC